These 13 T cell receptor beta chains were sequenced from one sample in a study of blood T cell repertoires in COVID-19. Only in-frame clones appear in the TCRdb table, and some are missing; sequencing was by immunoSEQ multiplex PCR. This table holds 150,000 or so clones, about 89% found once. The sequenced sample consisted of peripheral blood. The source is a man in his fifties or sixties with COVID-19, enrolled during active disease.

This chain uses TRBV7-9 with TRBJ1-2; tentative D call: TRBD1 (5 bases). The CDR3 has 12 residues. Trimming took off 5 bases at V and 8 bases at J, with 12 bases between the two ends. The V gene's germline CDR1 is SEHNR and CDR2 FQNEAQ (reference sequence). CDR3 region: CASSPEGEGYTF. In DNA form, the CDR3 reads TGTGCCAGCAGCCCTGAAGGGGAAGGCTACACCTTC.

The genes are TRBV5-4 and TRBJ2-3; D is possibly TRBD2 (5 bases). This CDR3 comprises 15 residues. Germline V CDR1 and CDR2: SGHNT, YYREEE (reference sequence). Deletions cut 0 bases from V and 1 base from J, with 9 bases between. In DNA form, the CDR3 reads TGTGCCAGCAGCTTGGGAGGGTACGGCACAGATACGCAGTATTTT. Translation gives CASSLGGYGTDTQYF.

The chain recombines TRBV9 with TRBJ2-3; weak D call: TRBD1 (6 bases). The germline V gene has CDR1 SGDLS and CDR2 YYNGEE. The V end lost 2 bases, the J end lost 0 bases, and 16 bases lay between the germline ends. The CDR3 sequence is 17 residues long. CDR3 in amino acids: CASSVALSGASTDTQYF. CDR3 sequence (DNA): TGTGCCAGCAGCGTCGCTCTCTCAGGGGCAAGCACAGATACGCAGTATTTT.

The gene calls are TRBV6-5 and TRBJ1-5, with 9 bases fitting TRBD1. CDR3 length: 14 amino acids. J lost 4 bases, V lost 6 bases, and 4 bases had no gene match. CDR1 and CDR2 from the germline V gene are MNHEY and SVGAGI. This CDR3 reads CASSEDRGNQPQHF. The CDR3 DNA reads as TGTGCCAGCAGCGAGGACAGGGGAAATCAGCCCCAGCATTTT.

Written as DNA, the CDR3 is TGCGCCAGCAGCATCCAGGGTGTTAATTCACCCCTCCACTTT. Amino acid sequence: CASSIQGVNSPLHF. The chain joins TRBV5-1 to TRBJ1-6, with TRBD1 as a possible D gene (5 bases). Trimming took off 4 bases at V and 6 bases at J, with 11 bases between the two ends. CDR3 length: 14 amino acids. Per the germline V gene, CDR1 is SGHRS and CDR2 is YFSETQ.

The V and J genes are TRBV19 and TRBJ2-5, with 10 nucleotides matching TRBD2. Germline V CDR1 and CDR2: LNHDA, SQIVND (reference sequence). This CDR3 is 15 amino acids long. With 5 bases clipped from V and 4 bases from J, the junction kept 7 bases outside the gene matches. CDR3 coding DNA: TGTGCCAGTAGTGTAACCGGGACTAGCGTAGAGACCCAGTACTTC. This translates into CASSVTGTSVETQYF.

V is TRBV10-2 and J is TRBJ1-1; 10 bases map to TRBD1. Germline CDR1 WSHSY, CDR2 SAAADI. The trim removed 0 bases at V and 3 bases at J, leaving 7 bases unmatched. The CDR3 consists of 17 residues. The CDR3 region has the DNA TGCGCCAGCAGTGAGTCGAGACAGGGGGCTCGGGACACTGAAGCTTTCTTT. It specifies CASSESRQGARDTEAFF.

The chain is built from TRBV9 and TRBJ2-1; TRBD1 matches 7 bases. V shed 4 bases and J 4 bases; nucleotides not matched to a gene: 8. The CDR3 spans 15 residues. CDR1 is SGDLS, CDR2 YYNGEE, per germline. The CDR3 region has the DNA TGTGCCAGCAGCCCGACCGGGACAGCTTACAATGAGCAGTTCTTC. It yields the protein CASSPTGTAYNEQFF.

V gene TRBV7-8 combines with J gene TRBJ1-2, with TRBD1 identical over 8 bases. CDR1 is SGHVS, CDR2 FQNEAQ, per germline. The CDR3 covers 15 residues. The ends lost 1 base at V and 8 bases at J; junction bases unmatched: 9. CDR3 residues: CASSLGTTGVGGYTF. CDR3 nucleotides: TGTGCCAGCAGCTTAGGTACGACAGGGGTCGGCGGCTACACCTTC.

The chain is built from TRBV7-6 and TRBJ1-2, with 8 bases identical to TRBD1. Unmatched junction bases numbered 7, after V lost 1 base and J lost 0 bases. CDR1 and CDR2 from the germline V gene are SGHVS and FNYEAQ. The CDR3 loop spans 17 amino acids. CDR3 DNA sequence: TGTGCCAGCAGCTTAGGCGGGGACAGGCGAGCTAACTATGGCTACACCTTC. The encoded protein is CASSLGGDRRANYGYTF.

The genes are TRBV19 and TRBJ2-5; 8 nucleotides agree with TRBD2. The CDR3 has 14 residues. Unmatched junction bases numbered 5, after V lost 5 bases and J lost 3 bases. Germline CDR1 reads LNHDA; CDR2 reads SQIVND (reference sequence). For the CDR3, the DNA is TGTGCCAGTAGTCGGCGACTAGCGAAAGAGACCCAGTACTTC. Its translation is CASSRRLAKETQYF.

The genes are TRBV7-9 and TRBJ2-7; TRBD2 is a possible D gene (6 bases). The CDR3 has 15 residues. Germline V gene data show CDR1 as SEHNR and CDR2 as FQNEAQ (reference sequence). Trimming cost V 5 bases and J 0 bases, with 14 bases left between them. The CDR3 DNA reads TGTGCCAGCAGCCCCACTAGCACCAGCTCCTACGAGCAGTACTTC. Translated, it gives CASSPTSTSSYEQYF.

This rearrangement joins TRBV30 to TRBJ2-5, with unresolved D. Trimming cost V 4 bases and J 5 bases, with 14 bases left between them. The germline gives CDR1 GTSNPN, CDR2 SVGIG (reference sequence). CDR3 length equals 13 residues. The CDR3 loop reads CAWTIRAAETQYF. The CDR3 nucleotides read TGTGCCTGGACCATACGAGCTGCGGAGACCCAGTACTTC.